This TCR beta chain was sequenced during a study of blood T cell repertoires in COVID-19. Study in general: COVID-19 samples from acute and convalescent phases originated in the United States, Italy and Spain. T cells, B-cell-depleted T cells, or PBMCs supplied cDNA or gDNA.

Original handling: Counts of nucleated cells, estimated from reference gene primer amplification, were obtained. The assay was immunoSEQ multiplex PCR, and TCRdb's table has in-frame clones only and misses some. That table gives V, J and clone size, and the DNA gave D and trimming. The sample records about 220,000 clones, about 79% being singletons. The CDR3 consists of 15 residues. The V end was cut by 5 bases, the J end by 3 bases, with 16 bases between. Per the germline V gene, CDR1 is KGHDR and CDR2 is SFDVKD. Assignment of participants to cohorts was predicated upon participant-reported clinical history.

The V gene is TRBV24-1, the J gene TRBJ2-7; TRBD1 might be the D (5 bases). The sample taken for sequencing was PBMCs or T cells enriched from blood (not recorded which). The TCR comes from a woman in her thirties or forties with acute COVID-19. CDR3: CATSGRDDKHYEQYF. As DNA, the CDR3 is TGTGCCACCAGTGGCAGGGATGACAAACACTACGAGCAGTACTTC.